What follows describes a single T cell receptor (beta chain). A read error may be the cause here, since a much bigger clone is one base away. TCRdb itself ran the reads through MiXCR, one entry per CDR3 protein. The repertoire holds about 740,000 distinct CDR3 sequences, with roughly 35% as singletons. The V gene's germline CDR1 is SGHTA and CDR2 FQGNSA. The CDR3 has 14 residues. J gave up 7 bases and V 0 bases, and 5 bases lay outside the gene matches. The sample belongs to a study of T cell repertoires in cytomegalovirus infection. V gene TRBV7-2 combines with J gene TRBJ2-7; TRBD1 agrees at 8 bases. The sequence was collected from a human donor in good health (CMV status not recorded). Some clones in this sample may be carry-over from other donors' samples. The sequenced sample was PBMCs. As DNA, the CDR3 is TGTGCCAGCAGCTTAGCGCAGGGGGCGGTAGAGCAGTACTTC. The encoded protein is CASSLAQGAVEQYF.